This T cell receptor (beta chain) stems from a study of T cells in tuberculosis (dated 2018 in TCRdb). At the level of the whole study: To characterize T cells specific for the mycobacterial lipid antigen glucose monomycolate (GMM), the study used CD1B tetramers together with high-throughput TCR immunosequencing. Here is what the overall study found, with its caveats: T cells binding the CD1B-GMM tetramer with low affinity may have been missed by the stringent sort gate.

Because TCR-alpha and TCR-beta chains were sequenced unpaired, no information on chain pairing was available. TCR libraries were generated with the immunoSEQ multiplex PCR assay, using TCR-beta and/or TCR-alpha/delta assays for each sample. The amplified TCR libraries were sequenced on the Illumina high-throughput platform. For the original study's pipeline: Clustering and dimensionality reduction relied on pairwise TCRdist distances among GMM-specific receptors from T cells that were either sorted ex vivo or expanded in vitro. Sequence motifs, defined by gene usage and CDR3 content, were tested for enrichment in tetramer-positive compared with tetramer-negative populations. The source is immuneACCESS, and TCRdb retained only in-frame sequences with V and J called. Part of the clones is not carried over; for the studies checked, unresolved V genes explain less than half of this, and the remainder is unexplained. V, J and clone size are taken as reported in that table, and D and trimming were inferred from the DNA itself. This sample gives tens of thousands of clones in total; 81% of them show up just once. The biggest ten clones account for 9.5% to 15% of the sample.

As to this clone: No per-base quality is available; no much larger clone lies one base away.

V has 6 bases trimmed and J has 4 bases trimmed; junction bases matching no gene number 8. In the germline V gene, CDR1 corresponds to SNHLY and CDR2 to FYNNEI. The CDR3 covers 15 residues, taking in both the cysteine and the phenylalanine. This entry keeps only the CDR3 DNA: 45 bases, framed from base 1. PBMC were thawed, rested overnight, stained with GMM-loaded CD1B tetramer, a Live/Dead dye and anti-CD3, and then sorted on a FACS Aria II. The CD1B tetramers were loaded with C32 glucose monomycolate that had been purified from Rhodococcus equi. Before cryopreservation, the PBMC used for tetramer sorting had been depleted of CD14-expressing monocytes as part of a separate study. From each donor, approximately 100,000 tetramer-negative cells were sorted and analyzed together with the tetramer-positive cells. GMM-loaded CD1B tetramers were used to sort antigen-specific T cells from several healthy South African adults.

The source of this sequence is an adult woman with latent tuberculosis. The chain links TRBV2 with TRBJ2-1, and 8 junction bases match TRBD1. Sample: CD1b-GMM tetramer-negative cells sorted from PBMCs. This sample's cell subset or site label indicates: T cells not binding CD1B-GMM tetramer, sorted from same donor. CDR3 region: CASSLAGGKYNEQFF. The sequence in DNA is TGTGCCAGCAGCCTGGCAGGGGGCAAATACAATGAGCAGTTCTTC.